These 2 T cell receptor beta chains came from one sample sequenced in a study of blood T cell repertoires in COVID-19. Only in-frame clones appear in the TCRdb table, and some are missing; sequencing was by immunoSEQ multiplex PCR. The sample records approximately 120,000 clones, approximately 85% being singletons. The specimen was peripheral blood. These receptors came from a woman older than 75 with COVID-19, enrolled during active disease.

V and J are TRBV28 and TRBJ2-1, with 15 bases that match TRBD2. The germline V gene has CDR1 MDHEN and CDR2 SYDVKM. The CDR3 has 14 amino acids. With V trimmed by 6 bases and J by 9 bases, 3 bases remained unmatched. The CDR3 region is CASSPGLAGGEQFF. CDR3 sequence (DNA): TGTGCCAGCAGCCCGGGACTAGCGGGAGGTGAGCAGTTCTTC.

The genes are TRBV19 and TRBJ2-3; weak D call: TRBD1 (6 bases). The V end was cut by 4 bases, the J end by 2 bases, with 13 bases between. CDR3 length equals 15 residues. The germline V gene has CDR1 LNHDA and CDR2 SQIVND (reference sequence). The CDR3 reads CASSTRQDFTDTQYF. CDR3 DNA sequence: TGTGCCAGTAGTACTCGACAGGACTTCACAGATACGCAGTATTTT.